The rows below give T cell receptor beta chains drawn from one sample of a study of tumor-infiltrating lymphocytes in primary liver carcinoma. MiXCR was run by TCRdb on the multiplex PCR reads, yielding one entry per CDR3 protein. The sample records about 26,000 distinct CDR3 sequences, over 65% being singletons. The sample taken for sequencing was liver tumor tissue from sampling region 3. The source is a man aged 35-49 years with primary liver carcinoma and hepatitis B virus infection. The CDR3 runs from the conserved cysteine through the conserved F or W. A D gene is named only where the DNA matches it firmly. Not all rows give a size; the values are once, few, many and, for expanded clones, a class.

>TRBV5-1|-|once|TRBJ1-2|13
TGCCCCAGCTGTTCGACCAGCGCTATCGGCTACACCTTC
CPSCSTSAIGYTF
>TRBV12-3/TRBV12-4|-|-|TRBJ1-6|12
TGTGTCAGCTGTTTAAAGAATTCACCCCACCACTTT
CVSCLKNSPHHF
>TRBV11-2|TRBD2|-|TRBJ2-5|16
TGTGTCAGCTGCCAAATTCCCGGCGGGGGGAAAGAGACCCAGTACTTC
CVSCQIPGGGKETQYF
>TRBV10-3|-|few|TRBJ1-5|14
TGTGCCGGCAGTGAGTATGGGGGCGATCAGCCCCAGCATTTT
CAGSEYGGDQPQHF
>TRBV11-2|-|-|TRBJ1-4|14
TGTGTCAGCAACTTAGAGGTGGGGGACGAAAAACTGTTTTTT
CVSNLEVGDEKLFF
>TRBV5-1|-|-|TRBJ1-1|15
TGCGTCAGCAGCTCCGCCGGGGCCCGGAAAACTGAAGCTTTCTTT
CVSSSAGARKTEAFF
>TRBV30|-|-|TRBJ1-6|15
TGTGCCTGGGGCTACGAGGGAGGAGGTAATTCACCCCTCCACTTT
CAWGYEGGGNSPLHF
>TRBV4-2|-|-|TRBJ2-2|18
TGTGCCAGCAGCCAACAGCGATTTTGTCAGGTGAACACTGGGGAGCTGTTTTTT
CASSQQRFCQVNTGELFF
>TRBV4-3|-|few|TRBJ1-2|14
TGCGCCAGCGGCGCTGAGTTGGAGATCTATGGCTACACCTTC
CASGAELEIYGYTF
>TRBV14|-|-|TRBJ2-2|16
TGTGTCAGCAGCCACAGAAGGATGGGACTCACCGGGGAGCTGTTTTTT
CVSSHRRMGLTGELFF